This is a list of T cell receptor beta chains from one sample in a study of patients and donors after allogeneic stem cell transplantation. In TCRdb, the RT-PCR reads were re-called with MiXCR into one record per CDR3 protein. The data show roughly 150,000 distinct CDR3 sequences, with 24% seen just once and roughly 25% held by the top ten. The sequenced sample was blood, either unsorted or a sorted T cell fraction (not recorded which). These receptors were obtained from a human donor who was either an allogeneic HSCT recipient or a stem cell or donor lymphocyte infusion donor (not recorded which). It is not recorded whose cells these are; they may come from a transplant donor. Each CDR3 is given with its conserved first and last residue. D genes are given only for firm matches. The size entry is marked missing in some rows and otherwise reads once, few, many or a size class.

V gene: TRBV6-5; D gene: .; J gene: TRBJ2-7; clone size: few; CDR3 protein: CASSYRGTSDEQYF; CDR3 DNA: TGTGCCAGCAGTTATCGCGGGACCTCCGACGAGCAGTACTTC
V gene: TRBV5-1; D gene: .; J gene: TRBJ2-7; clone size: few; CDR3 protein: CASSLVSAGSYEQYF; CDR3 DNA: TGCGCCAGCAGCTTGGTGAGCGCGGGGAGCTACGAGCAGTACTTC
V gene: TRBV29-1; D gene: .; J gene: TRBJ2-5; clone size: .; CDR3 protein: CSVESPPAQETQYF; CDR3 DNA: TGCAGCGTTGAATCCCCTCCGGCGCAAGAGACCCAGTACTTC
V gene: TRBV6-6; D gene: TRBD2; J gene: TRBJ2-1; clone size: .; CDR3 protein: CASTPPASGSFYNEQFF; CDR3 DNA: TGTGCCAGCACCCCGCCGGCTAGCGGGAGTTTTTACAATGAGCAGTTCTTC
V gene: TRBV12-3/TRBV12-4; D gene: TRBD1; J gene: TRBJ1-2; clone size: many; CDR3 protein: CASNPGQGYGYTF; CDR3 DNA: TGTGCCAGCAATCCGGGACAGGGGTATGGCTACACCTTC
V gene: TRBV4-1; D gene: .; J gene: TRBJ2-1; clone size: .; CDR3 protein: CASSSTGRNEQFF; CDR3 DNA: TGCGCCAGCAGCTCTACAGGGAGGAATGAGCAGTTCTTC
V gene: TRBV4-1; D gene: .; J gene: TRBJ2-7; clone size: .; CDR3 protein: CASSQFSGSYEQYF; CDR3 DNA: TGCGCCAGCAGCCAATTTTCAGGGTCCTACGAGCAGTACTTC
V gene: TRBV6-5; D gene: .; J gene: TRBJ2-2; clone size: few; CDR3 protein: CASSYSPGPNTGELFF; CDR3 DNA: TGTGCCAGCAGTTACTCTCCGGGACCAAACACCGGGGAGCTGTTTTTT
V gene: TRBV12-3/TRBV12-4; D gene: .; J gene: TRBJ2-7; clone size: .; CDR3 protein: CASSFKGLDYEQYF; CDR3 DNA: TGTGCCAGCAGTTTCAAGGGCTTGGATTACGAGCAGTACTTC
V gene: TRBV20-1; D gene: .; J gene: TRBJ2-1; clone size: .; CDR3 protein: CSARDRGTYNEQFF; CDR3 DNA: TGCAGTGCTAGAGATCGTGGGACCTACAATGAGCAGTTCTTC
V gene: TRBV5-1; D gene: TRBD2; J gene: TRBJ2-5; clone size: .; CDR3 protein: CASSSKAGGTPRETQYF; CDR3 DNA: TGCGCCAGCAGCTCCAAGGCGGGGGGTACACCCCGAGAGACCCAGTACTTC
V gene: TRBV25-1; D gene: .; J gene: TRBJ1-4; clone size: .; CDR3 protein: CASTPFSATNEKLFF; CDR3 DNA: TGTGCCAGCACCCCCTTTTCTGCAACTAATGAAAAACTGTTTTTT
V gene: TRBV6-5; D gene: .; J gene: TRBJ1-5; clone size: .; CDR3 protein: CASSYERNQPQHF; CDR3 DNA: TGTGCCAGCAGTTACGAACGCAATCAGCCCCAGCATTTT
V gene: TRBV6-1; D gene: .; J gene: TRBJ2-1; clone size: .; CDR3 protein: CASSEVLGTYRNEQFF; CDR3 DNA: TGTGCCAGCAGTGAAGTCCTAGGGACTTACCGTAATGAGCAGTTCTTC
V gene: TRBV5-1; D gene: .; J gene: TRBJ2-5; clone size: .; CDR3 protein: CASSPARWETQYF; CDR3 DNA: TGCGCCAGCAGCCCGGCCCGATGGGAGACCCAGTACTTC
V gene: TRBV7-9; D gene: TRBD1; J gene: TRBJ1-1; clone size: few; CDR3 protein: CASSPLGQGPTEAFF; CDR3 DNA: TGTGCCAGCAGCCCCCTAGGACAGGGTCCCACTGAAGCTTTCTTT
V gene: TRBV5-1; D gene: .; J gene: TRBJ1-1; clone size: many; CDR3 protein: CASSLVGQGIGMNTEAFF; CDR3 DNA: TGCGCCAGCAGCTTGGTAGGCCAGGGGATTGGTATGAACACTGAAGCTTTCTTT
V gene: TRBV11-1; D gene: .; J gene: TRBJ2-1; clone size: .; CDR3 protein: CASSLRGAGNNEQFF; CDR3 DNA: TGTGCCAGCAGCTTAAGGGGAGCAGGGAATAATGAGCAGTTCTTC
V gene: TRBV28; D gene: TRBD1; J gene: TRBJ2-5; clone size: few; CDR3 protein: CASSTLGQAKETQYF; CDR3 DNA: TGTGCCAGCAGTACTTTGGGACAGGCGAAAGAGACCCAGTACTTC
V gene: TRBV20-1; D gene: TRBD1; J gene: TRBJ2-3; clone size: few; CDR3 protein: CSARRDRVGDTQYF; CDR3 DNA: TGCAGTGCTAGGCGGGACAGGGTCGGGGATACGCAGTATTTT
V gene: TRBV12-3/TRBV12-4; D gene: .; J gene: TRBJ1-3; clone size: .; CDR3 protein: CASTPLYFGNTIYF; CDR3 DNA: TGTGCCAGCACCCCCCTCTATTTTGGAAACACCATATATTTT
V gene: TRBV5-1; D gene: TRBD1; J gene: TRBJ2-1; clone size: .; CDR3 protein: CASSLFNGQGFYNEQFF; CDR3 DNA: TGCGCCAGCAGCTTATTTAACGGACAGGGCTTTTACAATGAGCAGTTCTTC
V gene: TRBV11-1; D gene: .; J gene: TRBJ2-1; clone size: few; CDR3 protein: CASSLAEREQFF; CDR3 DNA: TGTGCCAGCAGCTTAGCGGAACGGGAGCAGTTCTTC
V gene: TRBV27; D gene: .; J gene: TRBJ1-1; clone size: few; CDR3 protein: CASSRGKNTEAFF; CDR3 DNA: TGTGCCAGCAGCCGGGGGAAGAACACTGAAGCTTTCTTT
V gene: TRBV5-6; D gene: TRBD1; J gene: TRBJ1-2; clone size: few; CDR3 protein: CASSSTGPYGYTF; CDR3 DNA: TGTGCCAGCAGCTCGACAGGGCCCTATGGCTACACCTTC
V gene: TRBV29-1; D gene: .; J gene: TRBJ2-1; clone size: .; CDR3 protein: CSVWGDWSYNEQFF; CDR3 DNA: TGCAGCGTTTGGGGGGACTGGTCCTACAATGAGCAGTTCTTC
V gene: TRBV12-3/TRBV12-4; D gene: .; J gene: TRBJ2-3; clone size: few; CDR3 protein: CASSFGILALDTQYF; CDR3 DNA: TGTGCCAGCAGTTTCGGTATACTTGCTTTAGATACGCAGTATTTT
V gene: TRBV7-6; D gene: TRBD2; J gene: TRBJ2-7; clone size: .; CDR3 protein: CASSASYEFTSGRGALYEQYF; CDR3 DNA: TGTGCCAGCAGCGCTTCTTATGAGTTTACTAGCGGGAGAGGGGCTTTGTACGAGCAGTACTTC
V gene: TRBV18; D gene: .; J gene: TRBJ1-1; clone size: few; CDR3 protein: CASSPPQPMNTEAFF; CDR3 DNA: TGTGCCAGCTCACCACCCCAGCCCATGAACACTGAAGCTTTCTTT
V gene: TRBV12-3/TRBV12-4; D gene: TRBD1; J gene: TRBJ2-1; clone size: .; CDR3 protein: CASRADRVVFYNEQFF; CDR3 DNA: TGTGCCAGCAGAGCGGACAGGGTAGTATTCTACAATGAGCAGTTCTTC
V gene: TRBV21-1; D gene: .; J gene: TRBJ1-1; clone size: .; CDR3 protein: CASSDARKGQQNKGCTEAFF; CDR3 DNA: TGTGCCAGCAGCGACGCGCGAAAGGGACAACAAAATAAGGGGTGCACTGAAGCTTTCTTT
V gene: TRBV7-8; D gene: TRBD1; J gene: TRBJ1-5; clone size: .; CDR3 protein: CASSLGQGPVPQHF; CDR3 DNA: TGTGCCAGCAGCTTAGGACAGGGGCCGGTGCCCCAGCATTTT
V gene: TRBV7-6; D gene: .; J gene: TRBJ2-7; clone size: few; CDR3 protein: CASSYRETRSRSSYEQYF; CDR3 DNA: TGTGCCAGCAGCTACAGGGAAACCCGTTCCAGAAGCTCCTACGAGCAGTACTTC
V gene: TRBV5-1; D gene: .; J gene: TRBJ1-5; clone size: few; CDR3 protein: CASSPDGAWQPQHF; CDR3 DNA: TGCGCCAGCAGCCCGGACGGGGCTTGGCAGCCCCAGCATTTT
V gene: TRBV7-8; D gene: .; J gene: TRBJ1-6; clone size: .; CDR3 protein: CASSSLGGHFTNNSPLHF; CDR3 DNA: TGTGCCAGCAGCTCCCTTGGGGGACATTTCACAAATAATTCACCCCTCCACTTT
V gene: TRBV29-1; D gene: TRBD1; J gene: TRBJ1-2; clone size: many; CDR3 protein: CSVEGGTDNYGYTF; CDR3 DNA: TGCAGCGTTGAAGGAGGGACAGATAACTATGGCTACACCTTC
V gene: TRBV29-1; D gene: TRBD2; J gene: TRBJ2-1; clone size: .; CDR3 protein: CSVPSSGMYNEQFF; CDR3 DNA: TGCAGCGTTCCGTCTAGCGGGATGTACAATGAGCAGTTCTTC
V gene: TRBV5-1; D gene: .; J gene: TRBJ2-1; clone size: .; CDR3 protein: CASSLAKLSSWYNEQFF; CDR3 DNA: TGCGCCAGCAGCTTGGCCAAGTTGTCTAGCTGGTACAATGAGCAGTTCTTC
V gene: TRBV12-3/TRBV12-4; D gene: TRBD1; J gene: TRBJ2-6; clone size: few; CDR3 protein: CASSLPDREAGANVLTF; CDR3 DNA: TGTGCCAGCAGTCTCCCCGACAGGGAAGCTGGGGCCAACGTCCTGACTTTC
V gene: TRBV5-4; D gene: .; J gene: TRBJ2-7; clone size: .; CDR3 protein: CASSLVSMEEQYF; CDR3 DNA: TGTGCCAGCAGCTTGGTTTCAATGGAGGAGCAGTACTTC
V gene: TRBV3-1; D gene: TRBD2; J gene: TRBJ2-5; clone size: few; CDR3 protein: CASSQGTSGGVRETQYF; CDR3 DNA: TGTGCCAGCAGCCAAGGGACTAGCGGGGGGGTCCGGGAGACCCAGTACTTC
V gene: TRBV5-5; D gene: TRBD1; J gene: TRBJ2-2; clone size: .; CDR3 protein: CASSSLYRGPWPGELFF; CDR3 DNA: TGTGCCAGCAGCTCCCTTTACAGGGGGCCGTGGCCCGGGGAGCTGTTTTTT
V gene: TRBV5-5; D gene: .; J gene: TRBJ1-2; clone size: .; CDR3 protein: CASSLALQGSNYGYTF; CDR3 DNA: TGTGCCAGCAGCTTGGCCCTGCAGGGCTCTAACTATGGCTACACCTTC
V gene: TRBV5-5; D gene: TRBD1; J gene: TRBJ1-1; clone size: once; CDR3 protein: CASSRSGTDTEAFF; CDR3 DNA: TGTGCCAGCAGCCGATCTGGGACAGACACTGAAGCTTTCTTT
V gene: TRBV5-4; D gene: .; J gene: TRBJ1-2; clone size: few; CDR3 protein: CASSETPWGPYGYTF; CDR3 DNA: TGTGCCAGCAGCGAAACCCCATGGGGGCCCTATGGCTACACCTTC
V gene: TRBV5-1; D gene: .; J gene: TRBJ2-2; clone size: .; CDR3 protein: CASSLRPDNGELFF; CDR3 DNA: TGCGCCAGCAGCCTACGACCTGATAACGGGGAGCTGTTTTTT
V gene: TRBV6-2/TRBV6-3; D gene: TRBD1; J gene: TRBJ1-2; clone size: few; CDR3 protein: CASSYGQGQGYTF; CDR3 DNA: TGTGCCAGCAGTTACGGACAGGGTCAAGGCTACACCTTC
V gene: TRBV4-1; D gene: TRBD1; J gene: TRBJ1-1; clone size: .; CDR3 protein: CASSLMPGTDAFF; CDR3 DNA: TGCGCCAGCAGCCTGATGCCCGGGACAGATGCTTTCTTT
V gene: TRBV6-2/TRBV6-3; D gene: TRBD1; J gene: TRBJ2-3; clone size: .; CDR3 protein: CASTGQAVADTQYF; CDR3 DNA: TGTGCCAGCACGGGACAGGCGGTTGCAGATACGCAGTATTTT
V gene: TRBV14; D gene: .; J gene: TRBJ1-1; clone size: .; CDR3 protein: CASSQDFGFRGTEAFF; CDR3 DNA: TGTGCCAGCAGCCAAGATTTTGGCTTCCGGGGCACTGAAGCTTTCTTT